The 32 T cell receptor beta chains in this list originate from one sample, sequenced in a study of T cells after yellow fever vaccination. MiXCR was run by TCRdb on the 5' RACE reads, yielding one entry per CDR3 protein. This table holds about 340,000 distinct CDR3 sequences, roughly 4.3% found once. The input for sequencing was PBMCs, taken 5 days after the yellow fever booster vaccination. These receptor sequences come from a man between 18 and 29 years old who received the YFV17D yellow fever vaccine.

In this sample, this clonotype turned up many times. This chain uses TRBV10-3 with TRBJ2-4; 8 nucleotides align to TRBD2. The germline CDR1 and CDR2 sequences are ENHRY and SYGVKD. Unmatched junction bases numbered 11, after V lost 3 bases and J lost 7 bases. The CDR3 spans 16 residues. The CDR3 spells CAISDRTGGAGNIQYF. CDR3 bases: TGTGCCATCAGTGACCGAACCGGGGGGGCAGGGAACATTCAGTACTTC.

This chain links TRBV19 with TRBJ2-3; D unresolved. CDR3 length: 12 amino acids. The V gene lost 1 base and the J gene lost 4 bases, with 3 bases spanning the gap. Per the germline V gene, CDR1 is LNHDA and CDR2 is SQIVND (reference sequence). The DNA of the CDR3 is TGTGCCAGTAGTATAGTTCCAGATACGCAGTATTTT. Its protein is CASSIVPDTQYF.

The chain links TRBV29-1 to TRBJ1-2; TRBD1 aligns across 7 bases. Germline CDR1 reads SQVTM; CDR2 reads ANQGSEA. The CDR3 runs to 14 residues. V shed 6 bases, J shed 1 base, and the junction held 8 bases outside the gene matches. The CDR3 is CSVARDSYNYGYTF. CDR3 nucleotides: TGCAGCGTCGCCAGGGACAGTTATAACTATGGCTACACCTTC.

The chain employs TRBV6-6 and TRBJ1-2; D is unresolved. Trimming removed 2 bases at V and 14 bases at J, with 9 bases between. The germline V gene encodes CDR1 MNHNY and CDR2 SVGAGI (reference sequence). The CDR3 has 10 amino acids. This chain's CDR3 is CASSYETKTF. The CDR3 nucleotides read TGTGCCAGCAGTTACGAAACCAAAACCTTC.

This clonotype was detected only a few times. The chain couples TRBV7-9 to TRBJ2-3, with 10 bases aligning to TRBD2. The V segment lost 3 bases and the J segment 0 bases; nucleotides outside the gene matches: 6. Germline CDR1 and CDR2: SEHNR and FQNEAQ (reference sequence). This CDR3 has 17 residues. CDR3 region: CASSFFRTSGSTDTQYF. The CDR3 DNA follows: TGTGCCAGCAGCTTCTTTCGGACTAGCGGTAGCACAGATACGCAGTATTTT. Supplemented by reference TRBV7-9 and TRBJ2-3, the full variable domain reads DTGVSQNPRHKITKRGQNVTFRCDPISEHNRLYWYRQTLGQGPEFLTYFQNEAQLEKSRLLSDRFSAERPKGSFSTLEIQRTEQGDSAMYLCASSFFRTSGSTDTQYFGPGTRLTVL.

The table lists this clonotype with many counts. CDR3 bases: TGTGCCAGCTCACCAGGGTTCGAGCAGTACGTC. Translation gives CASSPGFEQYV. This chain joins TRBV18 and TRBJ2-7, with D unresolved. Germline CDR1 reads KGHSH; CDR2 reads LQKENI. This CDR3 is built from 11 residues. Trimming cost V 2 bases and J 6 bases, with 5 bases left between them.

This clonotype was counted a few times. The chain links TRBV7-2 to TRBJ2-1, with 10 bases that match TRBD1. Germline CDR1 is SGHTA and CDR2 is FQGNSA. The CDR3 is made up of 19 amino acids. With 1 base clipped from V and 0 bases from J, the junction kept 9 bases outside the gene matches. The CDR3, as DNA: TGTGCCAGCAGCTTAGTGGGGACAGGGGTCGGGAGCTCCTACAATGAGCAGTTCTTC. Amino acid sequence: CASSLVGTGVGSSYNEQFF.

This chain connects TRBV20-1 to TRBJ2-1, with D perhaps matching TRBD2 (6 bases). The length of the CDR3 is 13 residues. V shed 2 bases and J shed 6 bases, with 11 bases lying between them. From germline, CDR1 is DFQATT and CDR2 SNEGSKA (reference sequence). CDR3 DNA: TGCAGTGCTAGAACACTAGCTGTCAATGAGCAGTTCTTC. This encodes CSARTLAVNEQFF.

The chain uses TRBV15 and TRBJ2-3; D is undetermined. The CDR3 is made up of 15 amino acids. Germline loops: CDR1 LNHNV, CDR2 YYDKDF (reference sequence). V lost 4 bases and J 0 bases, leaving 11 bases between the germline ends. The CDR3 spells CATSIARSSTDTQYF. The CDR3 bases are TGTGCCACCAGCATAGCCAGGAGTAGCACAGATACGCAGTATTTT.

This clonotype has more than one count but fewer than ten. V gene TRBV7-9 combines with J gene TRBJ1-2; 8 bases align to TRBD1. The CDR3 has 20 residues. Germline trimming cut 0 bases from V and 4 bases from J; bases unmatched to any gene: 19. From germline, CDR1 is SEHNR and CDR2 FQNEAQ (reference sequence). CDR3 amino acids: CASSLAHSKMLRQGIYGYTF. In DNA, the CDR3 is TGTGCCAGCAGCTTAGCGCACTCTAAAATGCTTCGACAGGGGATCTATGGCTACACCTTC.

V usage is TRBV19 and J usage is TRBJ1-3; a possible D gene is TRBD1 (6 bases). Trimming cost V 9 bases and J 5 bases, with 14 bases left between them. This CDR3 has 13 amino acids. Germline values: CDR1 LNHDA, CDR2 SQIVND (reference sequence). DNA of the CDR3: TGTGCCAGCAGGCCGGGACAACGAAACACCATATATTTT. Protein: CASRPGQRNTIYF. Supplemented by reference TRBV19 and TRBJ1-3, the full variable domain reads DGGITQSPKYLFRKEGQNVTLSCEQNLNHDAMYWYRQDPGQGLRLIYYSQIVNDFQKGDIAEGYSVSREKKESFPLTVTSAQKNPTAFYLCASRPGQRNTIYFGEGSWLTVV.

This clonotype was counted at least ten times. The CDR3 DNA follows: TGTGCCAGCAGCTCGACTAGCGGGGGGAAAGAGACCCAGTACTTC. It encodes CASSSTSGGKETQYF. The chain joins TRBV12-3 or TRBV12-4 to TRBJ2-5, with 13 bases that match TRBD2. The CDR3 contains 15 residues. V lost 6 bases and J lost 3; bases outside the gene matches: 4.

This clonotype was detected many times. The chain employs TRBV5-1 and TRBJ2-5; D is perhaps TRBD2 (5 bases). Trimming removed 2 bases at V and 3 bases at J, with 8 bases between. This CDR3 region has 13 residues. CDR1 and CDR2 from the germline V gene are SGHRS and YFSETQ. The CDR3 nucleotides read TGCGCCAGCAGCTTTTGGGGAGAAGAGACCCAGTACTTC. Translation: CASSFWGEETQYF.

The sample holds many counts of this clonotype. This chain uses TRBV12-3 or TRBV12-4 with TRBJ2-7; D might be TRBD1 (5 bases). The ends were cut back, 2 bases at V and 8 bases at J, with 10 bases in the middle. The CDR3 sequence is 12 residues long. CDR3 DNA sequence: TGTGCCAGCAGTTTACAGGGTCAGAAGCAGTACTTC. It encodes CASSLQGQKQYF.

The sample holds a few counts of this clonotype. The chain has TRBV12-3 or TRBV12-4 and TRBJ1-2, with 7 bases lining up with TRBD1. The trim removed 6 bases at V and 5 bases at J, leaving 3 bases unmatched. This CDR3 has 12 amino acids. CDR3 region: CASSPDRYGYTF. As DNA, the CDR3 is TGTGCCAGCAGCCCGGACAGGTATGGCTACACCTTC.

The chain combines TRBV20-1 with TRBJ1-3; unclear D gene. Trimming cost V 3 bases and J 0 bases, with 12 bases left between them. Germline V gene data show CDR1 as DFQATT and CDR2 as SNEGSKA (reference sequence). The CDR3 covers 15 residues. As DNA, the CDR3 is TGCAGTGCTAGCTCAGCTGGTCACTCTGGAAACACCATATATTTT. This codes for CSASSAGHSGNTIYF.

This clonotype was found many times. The chain recombines TRBV14 with TRBJ1-4; tentative D call: TRBD1 (5 bases). The V end was cut by 4 bases, the J end by 10 bases, with 13 bases between. The CDR3 extends over 13 amino acids. Germline V gene data show CDR1 as SGHDN and CDR2 as FVKESK. CDR3 loop: CASSPTVTGKLFF. Here the CDR3 DNA reads TGTGCCAGCAGCCCGACAGTTACCGGAAAACTGTTTTTT. Together with reference TRBV14 and TRBJ1-4, the CDR3 gives the full variable domain: EAGVTQFPSHSVIEKGQTVTLRCDPISGHDNLYWYRRVMGKEIKFLLHFVKESKQDESGMPNNRFLAERTGGTYSTLKVQPAELEDSGVYFCASSPTVTGKLFFGSGTQLSVL.

The V call is TRBV6-2 or TRBV6-3, the J call TRBJ1-5, with a weak D call TRBD1 (6 bases). Germline assignment: CDR1 MNHEY and CDR2 SVGEGT. V was trimmed by 7 bases and J by 7 bases, leaving 23 bases between them. The CDR3 has 16 amino acids. Here the CDR3 reads CASIQGNGQSDQPQHF. Here the CDR3 DNA reads TGTGCCAGCATACAGGGTAATGGACAATCTGACCAGCCCCAGCATTTT.

This clonotype was counted only a few times. The genes are TRBV11-1 and TRBJ1-1; 8 nucleotides align to TRBD1. The trim removed 4 bases at V and 8 bases at J, leaving 9 bases unmatched. Germline CDR1 and CDR2: SGHAT and FQDESV (reference sequence). The CDR3 spans 14 residues. CDR3 protein: CASSSRDRSLEAFF. In nucleotides, the CDR3 is TGTGCCAGCAGCTCCCGGGACAGGAGCCTCGAAGCTTTCTTT. The complete variable domain, with remaining parts taken from reference TRBV11-1 and TRBJ1-1, reads EAEVAQSPRYKITEKSQAVAFWCDPISGHATLYWYRQILGQGPELLVQFQDESVVDDSQLPKDRFSAERLKGVDSTLKIQPAELGDSAMYLCASSSRDRSLEAFFGQGTRLTVV.

The rearrangement links TRBV3-2 to TRBJ2-3; the table gives TRBD2 as D, unverified against the DNA. TRBV3-2 is noted as a pseudogene. This CDR3 is built from 15 residues. The CDR3 sequence is CASSQDKAVSDTQYF. The CDR3 nucleotides read TGTGCCAGCAGCCAAGATAAAGCGGTATCAGATACGCAGTATTTT.

CDR3 loop: CASSLEYAATGELFF. The CDR3 coding sequence is TGCGCCAGCAGCTTGGAGTACGCAGCCACCGGGGAGCTGTTTTTT. The chain couples TRBV5-1 to TRBJ2-2, with unresolved D. The germline CDR1 and CDR2 sequences are SGHRS and YFSETQ. Trimming pared 0 bases from V and 4 bases from J, leaving 10 bases between. The CDR3 has 15 residues.

The chain couples TRBV6-1 to TRBJ1-3; possibly TRBD1 for D (6 bases). Looked up from germline, CDR1 is MNHNS and CDR2 is SASEGT. The CDR3 has 16 amino acids. Trimming left V 6 bases short and J 0 bases short, with 15 bases between. CDR3 sequence: CASRLGQMNSGNTIYF. The CDR3 coding sequence is TGTGCCAGCAGACTTGGACAGATGAACTCTGGAAACACCATATATTTT.

The chain is built from TRBV5-1 and TRBJ2-6; the D gene could be TRBD1 or TRBD2 (5 bases each). CDR1 is SGHRS and CDR2 is YFSETQ in the germline V gene. This CDR3 region has 15 residues. Trimming left V 5 bases short and J 4 bases short, with 13 bases between. The CDR3 DNA is TGCGCCAGCAGTACCTCCGGGGACGGGGCCAACGTCCTGACTTTC. It specifies CASSTSGDGANVLTF.

This clonotype was seen at least ten times. The chain is built from TRBV7-2 and TRBJ1-2; no definite D call. V gave up 5 bases and J gave up 4 bases, with 8 bases separating them. The V gene's germline CDR1 is SGHTA and CDR2 FQGNSA. The CDR3 consists of 12 residues. The CDR3 loop reads CASSEDGYGYTF. For the CDR3, the DNA is TGTGCCAGCAGCGAGGACGGCTATGGCTACACCTTC.

This clonotype was recorded many times. The rearrangement links TRBV28 to TRBJ1-4; D may be TRBD1 (6 bases). This CDR3 has 16 amino acids. Germline V gene sequence: CDR1 MDHEN, CDR2 SYDVKM. The V end was cut by 4 bases, the J end by 7 bases, with 19 bases between. The CDR3 DNA reads as TGTGCCAGCAGTTCCCCCCGGAGGGGGGGCCCTGAAAAACTGTTTTTT. Translation gives CASSSPRRGGPEKLFF.

The rearrangement links TRBV4-2 to TRBJ1-1; D is perhaps TRBD1 (6 bases). V was shortened by 2 bases and J by 0 bases, with 10 bases between the two germline ends. CDR1 is LGHNA, CDR2 YNFKEQ, per germline. The CDR3 has 15 amino acids. The CDR3 DNA reads as TGTGCCAGCAGCCAACCCAGGGGAATGAACACTGAAGCTTTCTTT. This gives the protein CASSQPRGMNTEAFF.

The chain links TRBV7-2 to TRBJ2-3, with D uncertain. CDR1 is SGHTA and CDR2 is FQGNSA in the germline V gene. This CDR3 has 12 residues. V was cut by 3 bases and J by 4 bases, with 5 bases left in between. CDR3 loop: CASSFWPDTQYF. CDR3 nucleotide sequence: TGTGCCAGCAGCTTTTGGCCAGATACGCAGTATTTT.

The V call is TRBV6-1, the J call TRBJ1-4, with no clear D. V lost 11 bases and J 0 bases, leaving 13 bases between the germline ends. The CDR3 extends over 14 amino acids. Germline assignment: CDR1 MNHNS and CDR2 SASEGT. DNA of the CDR3: TGTGCCCTAGGCTCCAGAGCAACTAATGAAAAACTGTTTTTT. Amino acid sequence: CALGSRATNEKLFF.

This clonotype was counted ten times or more. The chain uses TRBV5-5 and TRBJ2-5; 7 positions match TRBD2. The CDR3 spans 14 residues. CDR1 is SGHKS and CDR2 is YYEKEE in the germline V gene (reference sequence). With V trimmed by 7 bases and J by 3 bases, 9 bases remained unmatched. The DNA for the CDR3 is TGTGCCAGCTTTTTCGGGGGGAAAAAAGAGACCCAGTACTTC. Translated: CASFFGGKKETQYF.

This clonotype was seen many times. The chain carries TRBV7-2 and TRBJ2-7, with unresolved D. The CDR3 length is 14 residues. Germline CDR1 SGHTA, CDR2 FQGNSA. V was pared by 4 bases and J by 0 bases, with 10 bases between. The DNA for the CDR3 is TGTGCCAGCAGCTCCGATTGGGGCTCCTACGAGCAGTACTTC. Translating gives CASSSDWGSYEQYF.

This clonotype was seen repeatedly, ten times or more. The chain links TRBV9 to TRBJ2-7; D may match TRBD1 or TRBD2 (5 bases each). CDR1 is SGDLS and CDR2 is YYNGEE in the germline V gene. With 3 bases removed from V and 3 bases from J, the gap between germline ends came to 13 bases. The CDR3 totals 14 residues. CDR3 nucleotides: TGTGCCAGCAGCGCGGGACCGAAAGACTACGAGCAGTACTTC. Translated: CASSAGPKDYEQYF.

This clonotype was detected ten times or more. The V call is TRBV28, the J call TRBJ1-2; D remains unclear. The CDR3 runs to 12 residues. The germline V gene encodes CDR1 MDHEN and CDR2 SYDVKM. V lost 5 bases and J 1 base, leaving 5 bases between the germline ends. CDR3 residues: CASSAGNYGYTF. The CDR3 coding sequence is TGTGCCAGCAGTGCGGGTAACTATGGCTACACCTTC.